This T cell receptor (beta chain) was recovered during a study of T cell responses to AZD1222 COVID-19 vaccine. Study results and limitations: Within unmutated variant regions lay the reported targets of nearly half of spike-specific TCRs. Scientists sampled the repertoires only once the peak T cell response had passed.

Concerning this clone itself: What it binds is unknown.

Assay: immunoSEQ multiplex PCR; the TCRdb copy retains only in-frame clones and omits some. Of more than 150,000 clones listed, just under 90% were seen once; the top ten hold about 6.1%. CDR1 ENHRY and CDR2 SYGVKD come from the germline V gene. This CDR3 region has 14 residues. V was pared by 0 bases and J by 4 bases, with 7 bases between. The V and J genes are TRBV10-3 and TRBJ1-5; D remains unclear. This clonotype was obtained from an adult in good health. This material consisted of peripheral blood, taken on day 0 of AZD1222 vaccination. DNA of the CDR3: TGTGCCATCAGTGAGTCCGGTGTAAATCAGCCCCAGCATTTT. This sequence encodes CAISESGVNQPQHF.